The 12 T cell receptor beta chains below all came from one sample that was sequenced in a study of cytomegalovirus exposure and HLA in healthy donors. A multiplex PCR was run with 60 Vbeta primers and 13 Jbeta primers. Generated by immunoSEQ multiplex PCR, the TCRdb table keeps only in-frame clones and is missing some. The sample shows over 150,000 clones, roughly two thirds of them seen only once. Input material: PBMCs. These receptors were taken from a woman between 40 and 50 years old in good health and CMV-seropositive.

The V call is TRBV4-2, the J call TRBJ2-1; 9 nucleotides line up with TRBD2. V shed 6 bases, J shed 3 bases, and the junction held 3 bases outside the gene matches. CDR3 length equals 14 residues. CDR1 and CDR2 (germline): LGHNA, YNFKEQ. CDR3 DNA sequence: TGTGCCAGCAGTGAGCGGGGGGTCTACAATGAGCAGTTCTTC. Translated, it gives CASSERGVYNEQFF.

The chain carries TRBV11-1 and TRBJ1-6; D gene ambiguous. V was clipped by 1 base and J by 6 bases, with 13 bases between them. The V gene's germline CDR1 is SGHAT and CDR2 FQDESV (reference sequence). The CDR3 runs to 16 residues. The CDR3 spells CASSLVTGSGNSPLHF. The CDR3, as DNA: TGTGCCAGCAGCTTAGTGACGGGATCGGGTAATTCACCCCTCCACTTT. The variable domain in full, completed from reference TRBV11-1 and TRBJ1-6, reads EAEVAQSPRYKITEKSQAVAFWCDPISGHATLYWYRQILGQGPELLVQFQDESVVDDSQLPKDRFSAERLKGVDSTLKIQPAELGDSAMYLCASSLVTGSGNSPLHFGNGTRLTVT.

The gene calls are TRBV19 and TRBJ1-1, with 7 bases lining up with TRBD1. CDR1 LNHDA and CDR2 SQIVND come from the germline V gene (reference sequence). Germline trimming cut 4 bases from V and 4 bases from J; bases unmatched to any gene: 9. The CDR3 runs 15 residues. DNA for the CDR3: TGTGCCAGTAGTAAGCCCGGGACAGCGACCACTGAAGCTTTCTTT. This encodes CASSKPGTATTEAFF.

This clone was recorded only once. This chain joins TRBV4-2 and TRBJ1-2; D may be TRBD1 (5 bases). This CDR3 is built from 15 residues. Germline V CDR1 and CDR2: LGHNA, YNFKEQ. V was cut by 0 bases and J by 7 bases, with 15 bases left in between. CDR3 sequence: CASSQDEGVGRGYTF. The CDR3 DNA is TGTGCCAGCAGCCAAGATGAAGGGGTAGGTCGTGGCTACACCTTC.

The genes are TRBV18 and TRBJ2-7, with D perhaps TRBD2 (6 bases). CDR3 length: 14 amino acids. From germline, CDR1 is KGHSH and CDR2 LQKENI. Trimming took off 3 bases at V and 6 bases at J, with 15 bases between the two ends. CDR3 nucleotide sequence: TGTGCCAGCTCACCGCCGGGCGGGGTTCCCGAGCAGTACTTC. This codes for CASSPPGGVPEQYF.

The CDR3 region has the DNA TGTGCCAGTACCTCGAGGGGACAGATTAGCACAGATACGCAGTATTTT. Its protein is CASTSRGQISTDTQYF. The V call is TRBV19, the J call TRBJ2-3, with 7 bases that match TRBD1. The germline gives CDR1 LNHDA, CDR2 SQIVND (reference sequence). Losses at the gene ends were 7 bases for V and 0 bases for J; bases not matched to a gene: 10. CDR3 length: 16 residues.

The V and J genes are TRBV5-6 and TRBJ2-3; 12 bases match TRBD2. The CDR3 has 16 residues. V dropped 4 bases and J dropped 2; count of bases not matched to a gene: 5. Germline lookup yields CDR1 SGHDT and CDR2 YYEEEE. The CDR3 DNA reads as TGTGCCAGCAGCCCGCTAGCGGGGGGGTACACAGATACGCAGTATTTT. Its translation: CASSPLAGGYTDTQYF.

The chain recombines TRBV7-8 with TRBJ2-3, with TRBD2 as a possible D gene (5 bases). Trimming stripped 0 bases from V and 4 bases from J, with 14 bases between. The CDR3 extends over 16 amino acids. The V gene's germline CDR1 is SGHVS and CDR2 FQNEAQ. The CDR3 loop is CASSLARWEWSDTQYF. The CDR3 DNA sequence: TGTGCCAGCAGCTTAGCTCGGTGGGAGTGGTCAGATACGCAGTATTTT.

The V and J genes are TRBV5-6 and TRBJ2-5; either TRBD1 or TRBD2 may supply D (5 bases each). The DNA end is a closer match to TRBJ2-7, so the J assignment may be wrong. The CDR3 runs to 14 residues. Germline V gives CDR1 SGHDT, CDR2 YYEEEE. The CDR3, as DNA: TGTGCCAGCAGCGTGGGACGGAGCTCCTACGAGCAGTACTTC. Translated: CASSVGRSSYEQYF.

This clone came up a few times. As DNA, the CDR3 is TGTGCCAGCCAAGACGTATCGGGCGGGGAGCTGTTTTTT. It translates to CASQDVSGGELFF. The J gene is TRBJ2-2, the V gene TRBV2; no definite D call. Germline V gene data show CDR1 as SNHLY and CDR2 as FYNNEI. With 8 bases removed from V and 7 bases from J, the gap between germline ends came to 14 bases. This CDR3 has 13 residues.

This chain uses TRBV9 with TRBJ1-2; TRBD1 aligns across 7 bases. Germline V CDR1 and CDR2: SGDLS, YYNGEE. CDR3 size: 13 residues. Losses at the gene ends were 3 bases for V and 5 bases for J; bases not matched to a gene: 4. The DNA of the CDR3 is TGTGCCAGCAGCGGAACAGGGGAGTATGGCTACACCTTC. It yields the protein CASSGTGEYGYTF.

A few counts support this clone. The chain uses TRBV6-5 and TRBJ2-2; no clear D. The CDR3 is 10 amino acids. Germline values: CDR1 MNHEY, CDR2 SVGAGI. The V end was cut by 11 bases, the J end by 6 bases, with 7 bases between. As DNA, the CDR3 is TGTGCCGCTGGCCCCGGGGAGCTGTTTTTT. Amino acids: CAAGPGELFF.